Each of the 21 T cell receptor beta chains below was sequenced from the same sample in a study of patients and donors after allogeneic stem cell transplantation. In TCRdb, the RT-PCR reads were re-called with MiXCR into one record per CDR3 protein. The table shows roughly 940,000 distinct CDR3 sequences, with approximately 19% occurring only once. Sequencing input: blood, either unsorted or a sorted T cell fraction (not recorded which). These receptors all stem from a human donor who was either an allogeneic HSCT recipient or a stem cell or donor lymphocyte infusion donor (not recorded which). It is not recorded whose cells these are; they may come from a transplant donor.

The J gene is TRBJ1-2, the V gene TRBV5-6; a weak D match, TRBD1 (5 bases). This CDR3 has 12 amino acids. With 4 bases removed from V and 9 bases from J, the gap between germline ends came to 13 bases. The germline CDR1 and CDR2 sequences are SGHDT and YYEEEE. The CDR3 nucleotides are TGTGCCAGCAGCGGGGGAGCTCGGAGCTACACCTTC. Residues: CASSGGARSYTF.

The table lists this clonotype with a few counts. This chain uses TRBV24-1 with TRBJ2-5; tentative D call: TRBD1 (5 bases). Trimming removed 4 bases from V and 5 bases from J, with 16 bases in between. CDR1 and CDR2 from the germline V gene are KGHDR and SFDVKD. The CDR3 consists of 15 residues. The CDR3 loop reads CATSDRRTRQETQYF. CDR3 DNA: TGTGCCACCAGTGACAGAAGGACACGACAGGAGACCCAGTACTTC.

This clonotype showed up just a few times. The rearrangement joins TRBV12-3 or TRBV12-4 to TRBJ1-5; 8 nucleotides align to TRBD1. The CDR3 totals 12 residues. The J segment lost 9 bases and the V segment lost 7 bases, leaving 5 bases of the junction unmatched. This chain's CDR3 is CASTGQGGPQHF. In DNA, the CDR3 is TGTGCCAGCACTGGACAGGGTGGGCCCCAGCATTTT.

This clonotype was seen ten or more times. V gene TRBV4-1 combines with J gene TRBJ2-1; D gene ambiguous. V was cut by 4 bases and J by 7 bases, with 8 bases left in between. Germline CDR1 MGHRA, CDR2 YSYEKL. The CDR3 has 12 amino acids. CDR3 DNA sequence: TGCGCCAGCAGCCCCGAAGGGAATGAGCAGTTCTTC. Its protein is CASSPEGNEQFF.

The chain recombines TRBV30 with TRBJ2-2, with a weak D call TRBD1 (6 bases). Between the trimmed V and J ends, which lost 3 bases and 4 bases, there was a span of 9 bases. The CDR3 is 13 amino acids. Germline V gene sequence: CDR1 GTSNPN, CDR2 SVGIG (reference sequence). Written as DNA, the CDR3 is TGTGCCTGGAGCGGACAGATCACCGGGGAGCTGTTTTTT. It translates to CAWSGQITGELFF.

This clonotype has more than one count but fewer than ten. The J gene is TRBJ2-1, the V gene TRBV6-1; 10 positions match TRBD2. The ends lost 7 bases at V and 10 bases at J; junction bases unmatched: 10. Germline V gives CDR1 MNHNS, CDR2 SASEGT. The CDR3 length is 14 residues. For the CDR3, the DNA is TGTGCCAGCACCCCCTTGGGACTAGCGCTCGAGCAGTTCTTC. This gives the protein CASTPLGLALEQFF.

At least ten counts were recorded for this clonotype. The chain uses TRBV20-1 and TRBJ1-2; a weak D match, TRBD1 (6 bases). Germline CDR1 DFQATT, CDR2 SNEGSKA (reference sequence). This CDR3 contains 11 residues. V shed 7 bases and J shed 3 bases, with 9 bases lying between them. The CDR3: CSGGLDYGYTF. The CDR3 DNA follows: TGCAGTGGGGGGCTGGACTATGGCTACACCTTC.

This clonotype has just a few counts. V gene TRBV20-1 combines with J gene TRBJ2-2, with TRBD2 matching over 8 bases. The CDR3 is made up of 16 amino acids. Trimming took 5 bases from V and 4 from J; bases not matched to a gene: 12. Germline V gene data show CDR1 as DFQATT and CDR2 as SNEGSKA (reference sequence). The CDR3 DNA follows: TGCAGTGCTTTCCACGGGGGGGGCGTGGGCACCGGGGAGCTGTTTTTT. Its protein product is CSAFHGGGVGTGELFF.

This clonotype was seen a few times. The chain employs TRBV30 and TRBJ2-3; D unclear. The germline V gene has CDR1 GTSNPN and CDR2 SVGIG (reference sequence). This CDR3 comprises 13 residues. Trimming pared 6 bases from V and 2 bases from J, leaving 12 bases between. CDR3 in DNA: TGTGCCTGTGCGGCATTTTTCACAGATACGCAGTATTTT. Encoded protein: CACAAFFTDTQYF. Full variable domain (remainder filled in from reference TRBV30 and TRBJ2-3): SQTIHQWPATLVQPVGSPLSLECTVEGTSNPNLYWYRQAAGRGLQLLFYSVGIGQISSEVPQNLSASRPQDRQFILSSKKLLLSDSGFYLCACAAFFTDTQYFGPGTRLTVL.

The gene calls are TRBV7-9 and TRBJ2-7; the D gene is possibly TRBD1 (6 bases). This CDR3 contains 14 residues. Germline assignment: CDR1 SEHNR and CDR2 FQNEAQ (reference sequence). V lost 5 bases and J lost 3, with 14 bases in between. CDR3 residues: CASSTPDSFYEQYF. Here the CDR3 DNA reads TGTGCCAGCAGCACCCCGGACAGTTTCTACGAGCAGTACTTC.

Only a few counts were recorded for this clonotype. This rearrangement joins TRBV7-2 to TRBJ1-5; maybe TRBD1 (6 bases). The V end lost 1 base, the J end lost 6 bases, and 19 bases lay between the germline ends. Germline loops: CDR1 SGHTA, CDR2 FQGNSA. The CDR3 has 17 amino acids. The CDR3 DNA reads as TGTGCCAGCAGCTTAGGGGGGGCAGGGGCAAAGGGTCAGCCCCAGCATTTT. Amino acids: CASSLGGAGAKGQPQHF.

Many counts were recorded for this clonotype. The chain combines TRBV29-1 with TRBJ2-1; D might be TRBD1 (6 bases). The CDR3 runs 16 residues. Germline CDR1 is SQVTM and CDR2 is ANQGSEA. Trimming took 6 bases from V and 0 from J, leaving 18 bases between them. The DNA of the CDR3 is TGCAGCGTCCAACAACAGGGAACAAGCTCCTACAATGAGCAGTTCTTC. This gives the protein CSVQQQGTSSYNEQFF.

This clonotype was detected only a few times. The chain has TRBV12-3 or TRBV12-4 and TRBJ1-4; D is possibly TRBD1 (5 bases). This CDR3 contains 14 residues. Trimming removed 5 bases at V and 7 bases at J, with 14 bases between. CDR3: CASSGTGGGEKLFF. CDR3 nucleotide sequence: TGTGCCAGCAGTGGAACTGGGGGGGGTGAAAAACTGTTTTTT.

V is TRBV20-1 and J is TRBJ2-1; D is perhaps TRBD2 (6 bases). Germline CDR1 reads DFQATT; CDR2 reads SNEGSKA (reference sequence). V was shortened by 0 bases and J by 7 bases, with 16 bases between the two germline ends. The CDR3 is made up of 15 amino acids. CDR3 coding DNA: TGCAGTGCTAGAGATAGCCTAGCGACGTCAAATGAGCAGTTCTTC. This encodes CSARDSLATSNEQFF.

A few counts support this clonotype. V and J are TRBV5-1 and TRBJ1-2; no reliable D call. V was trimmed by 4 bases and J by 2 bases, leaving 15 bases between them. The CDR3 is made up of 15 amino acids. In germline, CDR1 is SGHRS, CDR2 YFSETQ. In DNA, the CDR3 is TGCGCCAGCAGCCGTGGCCAACAAGGGAACTATGGCTACACCTTC. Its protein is CASSRGQQGNYGYTF.

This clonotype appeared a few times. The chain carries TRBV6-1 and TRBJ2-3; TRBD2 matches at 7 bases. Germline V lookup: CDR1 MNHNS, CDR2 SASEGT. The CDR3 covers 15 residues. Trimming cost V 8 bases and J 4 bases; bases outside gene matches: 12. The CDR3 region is CASGAGTTSADTQYF. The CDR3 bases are TGTGCCAGCGGGGCCGGGACTACGTCTGCAGATACGCAGTATTTT.

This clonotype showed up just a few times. In DNA form, the CDR3 reads TGTGCCAGTAGGGCAGCGGGGTCCTACAATGAGCAGTTCTTC. This encodes CASRAAGSYNEQFF. The rearrangement joins TRBV19 to TRBJ2-1; 7 nucleotides agree with TRBD2. CDR1 and CDR2 (germline): LNHDA, SQIVND (reference sequence). V shed 6 bases and J 1 base; nucleotides not matched to a gene: 3. The CDR3 runs to 14 residues.

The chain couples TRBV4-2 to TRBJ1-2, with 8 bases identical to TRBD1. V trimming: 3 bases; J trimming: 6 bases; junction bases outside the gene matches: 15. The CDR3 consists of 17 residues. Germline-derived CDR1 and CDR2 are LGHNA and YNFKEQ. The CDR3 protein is CASSQSTLGQGGHGYTF. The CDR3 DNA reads TGTGCCAGCAGCCAGTCAACTCTCGGACAGGGAGGGCATGGCTACACCTTC.

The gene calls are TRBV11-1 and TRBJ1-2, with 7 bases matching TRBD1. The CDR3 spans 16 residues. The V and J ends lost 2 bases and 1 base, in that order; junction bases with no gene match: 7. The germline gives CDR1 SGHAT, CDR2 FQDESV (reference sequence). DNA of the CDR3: TGTGCCAGCAGCTTACGGGACAGCTTACTTAACTATGGCTACACCTTC. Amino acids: CASSLRDSLLNYGYTF.

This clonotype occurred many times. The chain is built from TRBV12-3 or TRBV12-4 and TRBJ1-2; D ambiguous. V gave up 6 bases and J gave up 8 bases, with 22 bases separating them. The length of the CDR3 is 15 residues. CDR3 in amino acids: CASSLTMTAMVGYTF. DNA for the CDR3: TGTGCCAGCAGCTTGACGATGACGGCCATGGTAGGCTACACCTTC.

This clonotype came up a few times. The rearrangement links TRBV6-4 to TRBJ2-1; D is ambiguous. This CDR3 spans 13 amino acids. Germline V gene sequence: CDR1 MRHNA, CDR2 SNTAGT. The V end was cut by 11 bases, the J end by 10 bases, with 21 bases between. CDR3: CASPGRVRPEQFF. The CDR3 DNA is TGTGCCTCCCCGGGTCGTGTCAGACCGGAGCAGTTCTTC.